What follows are 16 T cell receptor beta chains derived from one specimen sequenced in a study of T cells in Graves' hyperthyroidism and ophthalmopathy. It was RNA transcripts that yielded the amplified TCR beta CDR3 regions. The TCR CDR3 was amplified in a first-round RT-PCR using the HTBI primer set. From the multiplex PCR reads, TCRdb called clonotypes with MiXCR, one entry per CDR3 protein. The top ten clones hold around 12% of a sample with about 640,000 distinct CDR3 sequences, approximately 15% of them seen once. The sample taken for sequencing was blood. The receptors shown here come from a woman in her fifties or sixties with Graves' ophthalmopathy.

This clonotype was seen ten or more times. This chain links TRBV6-1 with TRBJ2-7; D possibly corresponds to TRBD2 (5 bases). The V end lost 7 bases, the J end lost 6 bases, and 10 bases lay between the germline ends. Germline values: CDR1 MNHNS, CDR2 SASEGT. The CDR3 has 11 residues. CDR3 DNA: TGTGCCAGCATGAGGGTTGGCGAGCAGTACTTC. Translating it yields CASMRVGEQYF.

This chain joins TRBV5-4 and TRBJ2-7; 13 bases match TRBD2. CDR3 length equals 15 residues. V gave up 4 bases and J gave up 4 bases; unmatched junction bases: 5. In germline, CDR1 is SGHNT, CDR2 YYREEE (reference sequence). The CDR3 reads CASSQPGLAGYEQYF. CDR3 bases: TGTGCCAGCAGCCAACCGGGACTAGCGGGATACGAGCAGTACTTC. Variable domain in full (rest from reference TRBV5-4 and TRBJ2-7): ETGVTQSPTHLIKTRGQQVTLRCSSQSGHNTVSWYQQALGQGPQFIFQYYREEENGRGNFPPRFSGLQFPNYSSELNVNALELDDSALYLCASSQPGLAGYEQYFGPGTRLTVT.

This clonotype showed up many times. V is TRBV11-1 and J is TRBJ2-2; 9 bases are shared with TRBD1. CDR1 is SGHAT and CDR2 is FQDESV in the germline V gene (reference sequence). V was pared by 5 bases and J by 3 bases, with 4 bases of the junction left unmatched. This CDR3 has 15 residues. The DNA for the CDR3 is TGTGCCAGCAGCAAGGGACAGGGATACACCGGGGAGCTGTTTTTT. It translates to CASSKGQGYTGELFF.

J is TRBJ2-1 and V is TRBV19; 7 nucleotides align to TRBD2. CDR1 and CDR2 (germline): LNHDA, SQIVND (reference sequence). J was trimmed by 15 bases and V by 1 base; bases with no gene match: 9. This CDR3 region has 13 residues. The CDR3 bases are TGTGCCAGTAGTATAGGAGCGGCGGGAGTTCGGTTCTTC. It specifies CASSIGAAGVRFF. The complete variable domain, with remaining parts taken from reference TRBV19 and TRBJ2-1, reads DGGITQSPKYLFRKEGQNVTLSCEQNLNHDAMYWYRQDPGQGLRLIYYSQIVNDFQKGDIAEGYSVSREKKESFPLTVTSAQKNPTAFYLCASSIGAAGVRFFGPGTRLTVL.

There are many counts of this clonotype. The rearrangement links TRBV18 to TRBJ2-7; 12 bases map to TRBD2. Germline assignment: CDR1 KGHSH and CDR2 LQKENI. The length of the CDR3 is 14 residues. Trimming at V came to 5 bases and at J to 7 bases, leaving 6 bases not matched to a gene. The CDR3, as DNA: TGTGCCAGCTCAACGACTAGCGGGAGTGAGGAGCAGTACTTC. Translation gives CASSTTSGSEEQYF.

The chain employs TRBV3-1 and TRBJ1-2; D call uncertain. The ends were cut back, 0 bases at V and 7 bases at J, with 6 bases in the middle. The CDR3 runs 12 residues. CDR1 and CDR2 (germline): LGHDT, YNNKEL (reference sequence). The CDR3 reads CASSQDKGGYTF. The CDR3 region has the DNA TGTGCCAGCAGCCAAGATAAGGGTGGCTACACCTTC. Variable domain in full (rest from reference TRBV3-1 and TRBJ1-2): DTAVSQTPKYLVTQMGNDKSIKCEQNLGHDTMYWYKQDSKKFLKIMFSYNNKELIINETVPNRFSPKSPDKAHLNLHINSLELGDSAVYFCASSQDKGGYTFGSGTRLTVV.

This clonotype showed up many times. The V call is TRBV6-1, the J call TRBJ2-7, with TRBD2 matching 15 bases. This CDR3 is 14 amino acids long. CDR1 is MNHNS and CDR2 is SASEGT in the germline V gene. After removal of 7 bases from V and 6 bases from J, the junction contained 4 bases not matched to a gene. The chain's CDR3 is CASKPGLAGGEQYF. The CDR3 nucleotides are TGTGCCAGCAAACCGGGACTAGCGGGAGGCGAGCAGTACTTC.

This chain joins TRBV27 and TRBJ2-5; 10 bases are shared with TRBD2. CDR1 MNHEY and CDR2 SMNVEV come from the germline V gene (reference sequence). The J segment lost 2 bases and the V segment lost 0 bases, leaving 6 bases of the junction unmatched. The CDR3 runs 17 residues. The CDR3 here is CASSLSWTSGKQETQYF. In DNA, the CDR3 is TGTGCCAGCAGTTTATCGTGGACTAGCGGAAAGCAAGAGACCCAGTACTTC.

This rearrangement joins TRBV20-1 to TRBJ2-2, with D perhaps matching TRBD1 (5 bases). The V end was cut by 3 bases, the J end by 5 bases, with 10 bases between. The CDR3 is 13 residues long. Germline V lookup: CDR1 DFQATT, CDR2 SNEGSKA (reference sequence). CDR3 loop: CSARSGLTGELFF. The CDR3, as DNA: TGCAGTGCTAGGTCAGGGTTGACCGGGGAGCTGTTTTTT.

This clonotype was seen more than once but under ten times. The rearrangement links TRBV7-8 to TRBJ2-2, with TRBD2 matching 11 bases. The CDR3 spans 16 residues. Germline V lookup: CDR1 SGHVS, CDR2 FQNEAQ. With 5 bases clipped from V and 6 bases from J, the junction kept 8 bases outside the gene matches. This CDR3 reads CASSAGLAGLPGELFF. As DNA, the CDR3 is TGTGCCAGCAGCGCAGGACTAGCGGGCCTCCCCGGGGAGCTGTTTTTT. The whole variable domain, remainder taken from reference TRBV7-8 and TRBJ2-2, is GAGVSQSPRYKVAKRGQDVALRCDPISGHVSLFWYQQALGQGPEFLTYFQNEAQLDKSGLPSDRFFAERPEGSVSTLKIQRTQQEDSAVYLCASSAGLAGLPGELFFGEGSRLTVL.

This clonotype was recorded at least ten times. This chain joins TRBV11-1 and TRBJ2-5; a weak D match, TRBD2 (6 bases). V was clipped by 2 bases and J by 7 bases, with 14 bases between them. The CDR3 sequence is 14 residues long. Germline V gives CDR1 SGHAT, CDR2 FQDESV (reference sequence). As DNA, the CDR3 is TGTGCCAGCAGCTTACAGGAGGGTGGGGTGACCCAGTACTTC. It is translated as CASSLQEGGVTQYF.

A few counts support this clonotype. This chain links TRBV20-1 with TRBJ2-7; D gene unclear. The germline V gene encodes CDR1 DFQATT and CDR2 SNEGSKA (reference sequence). V was pared by 3 bases and J by 0 bases, with 12 bases between. The length of the CDR3 is 14 residues. For the CDR3, the DNA is TGCAGTGCTAGGTATCGTTTCAGCTCCTACGAGCAGTACTTC. Translating gives CSARYRFSSYEQYF.

Details on this clonotype: With a much larger clone just one base away, this may be a read error. The chain has TRBV7-9 and TRBJ2-1, with D tentatively TRBD1 (7 bases). V was cut by 5 bases and J by 8 bases, with 19 bases left in between. The CDR3 runs 15 residues. The germline V gene encodes CDR1 SEHNR and CDR2 FQNEAQ (reference sequence). Written as DNA, the CDR3 is TGTGCCAGCAGCCCCGCCAGGGGGGCTTTCTATGAGCAGTTCTTC. Residues: CASSPARGAFYEQFF.

This clonotype has a count of ten or more. The chain combines TRBV7-2 with TRBJ1-1; 11 bases match TRBD1. CDR1 is SGHTA and CDR2 is FQGNSA in the germline V gene. V shed 5 bases and J 10 bases; nucleotides not matched to a gene: 12. The CDR3 contains 15 residues. The DNA of the CDR3 is TGTGCCAGCAGCCCAAGCCACCCGGGACAGGGGGGAGCTTTCTTT. Amino acid sequence: CASSPSHPGQGGAFF.

This clonotype has a count of ten or more. The rearrangement joins TRBV20-1 to TRBJ2-7; D not certain. The V gene's germline CDR1 is DFQATT and CDR2 SNEGSKA (reference sequence). Between the trimmed V and J ends, which lost 0 bases and 4 bases, there was a span of 7 bases. The CDR3 runs to 12 residues. This CDR3 reads CSARERIYEQYF. DNA of the CDR3: TGCAGTGCTAGAGAGAGGATATACGAGCAGTACTTC.

This chain uses TRBV28 with TRBJ2-5, with 11 bases that match TRBD1. Germline V gives CDR1 MDHEN, CDR2 SYDVKM. The CDR3 spans 17 residues. J lost 4 bases, V lost 6 bases, and 13 bases had no gene match. CDR3 DNA: TGTGCCAGCAGCAGCCCGGGACAGGGGGTGGGTCGAGAGACCCAGTACTTC. It is translated as CASSSPGQGVGRETQYF.